This T cell receptor (beta chain) was identified in a study of CD8 T cells in Susac syndrome. Study conclusions and caveats: It was acknowledged in the study that its TCR sequencing and HLA analysis involved a relatively small number of individuals.

Sequencing of TCR beta was performed on blood CD8+ and CD4+ T cells. The multiple sclerosis control group comprised treatment-naive patients with stable or active relapsing-remitting disease. Points on this clonotype: Its antigen remains unknown.

The RNA input was about 0.5 to 1 ug, and it was reverse transcribed with random hexamers. A multiplex approach, immunoSEQ multiplex PCR, amplified TCR beta CDR3 across 54 Vbeta and 13 Jbeta. Each CDR3 protein is one row after TCRdb ran MiXCR on the immunoSEQ multiplex PCR reads. The sample yields 190,000 or so distinct CDR3 sequences, about 95% seen once. Trimming removed 6 bases at V and 9 bases at J, with 6 bases between. Germline V lookup: CDR1 MNHNS, CDR2 SASEGT. CDR3 length equals 10 residues. The gene calls are TRBV6-1 and TRBJ2-1; perhaps TRBD1 as D (5 bases). The specimen was CD4+ T cells from PBMCs. This receptor was obtained from a human donor with multiple sclerosis. Here the CDR3 reads CASRRGEQFF. CDR3 nucleotides: TGTGCCAGCAGAAGGGGTGAGCAGTTCTTC.